The source of this T cell receptor (beta chain) is a study of blood T cell repertoires in COVID-19. Study context: Sources were T cells, B-cell-depleted T cells, or PBMCs; the material itself was cDNA or gDNA.

All enrollees were about 18 to 89 years old and from approximately 24 US areas. Categorization into cohorts depended on clinical history that participants reported. CDR1 and CDR2 (germline): SGHNT, YENEEA. Deletions cut 1 base from V and 5 bases from J, with 11 bases between. This CDR3 is 14 amino acids long. The protocol was immunoSEQ multiplex PCR, while the TCRdb copy is restricted to in-frame clones and leaves out a portion. The sample shows approximately 160,000 clones, 83% of them seen only once. The material sequenced was PBMCs or T cells enriched from blood (not recorded which). The chain couples TRBV11-3 to TRBJ1-1, with no clear D. The sequence was obtained from a woman aged 50 to 60 who had recovered from COVID-19. CDR3 amino acids: CASSLAVRLTEAFF. CDR3 in DNA: TGTGCCAGCAGCTTAGCGGTCCGTTTGACTGAAGCTTTCTTT.